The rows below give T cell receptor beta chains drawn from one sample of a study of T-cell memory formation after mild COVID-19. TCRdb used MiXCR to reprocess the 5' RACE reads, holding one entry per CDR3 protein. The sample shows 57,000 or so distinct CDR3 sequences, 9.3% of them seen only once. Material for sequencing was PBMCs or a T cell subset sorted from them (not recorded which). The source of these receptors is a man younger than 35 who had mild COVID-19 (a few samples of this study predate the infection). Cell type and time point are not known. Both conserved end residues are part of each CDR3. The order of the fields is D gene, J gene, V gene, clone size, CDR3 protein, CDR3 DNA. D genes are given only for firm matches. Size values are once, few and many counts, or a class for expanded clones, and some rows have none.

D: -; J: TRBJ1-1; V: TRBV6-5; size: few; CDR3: CASSYRLGGANTEAFF; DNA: TGTGCCAGCAGTTATCGTCTCGGGGGGGCGAACACTGAAGCTTTCTTT
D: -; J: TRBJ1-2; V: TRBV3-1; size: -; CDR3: CASTLLGTEGYTF; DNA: TGTGCCAGCACTCTGCTAGGCACCGAGGGCTACACCTTC
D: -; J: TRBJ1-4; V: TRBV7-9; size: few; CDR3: CASSLRGANEKLFF; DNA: TGTGCCAGCAGCTTACGGGGGGCTAATGAAAAACTGTTTTTT
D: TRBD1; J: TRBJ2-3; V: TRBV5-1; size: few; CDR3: CASRGQGGTDTQYF; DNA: TGCGCCAGCCGGGGACAGGGAGGCACAGATACGCAGTATTTT
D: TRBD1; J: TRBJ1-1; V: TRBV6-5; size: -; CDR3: CASSYTGTGLGAFF; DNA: TGTGCCAGCAGTTACACCGGGACAGGTTTAGGAGCTTTCTTT
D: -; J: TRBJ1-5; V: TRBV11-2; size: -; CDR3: CASSLGQEVQPQHF; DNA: TGTGCCAGCAGCTTAGGACAGGAGGTTCAGCCCCAGCATTTT
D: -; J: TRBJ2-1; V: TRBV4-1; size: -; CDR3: CASSPGQYNEQFF; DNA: TGCGCCAGCAGCCCAGGACAGTACAATGAGCAGTTCTTC
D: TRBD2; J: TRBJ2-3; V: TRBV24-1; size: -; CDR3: CATSDPGLASIDTQYF; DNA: TGTGCCACCAGTGATCCGGGACTAGCGTCGATTGATACGCAGTATTTT
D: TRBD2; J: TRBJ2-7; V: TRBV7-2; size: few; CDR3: CASSTALTSGVYEQYF; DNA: TGTGCCAGCAGCACAGCTTTGACTAGCGGGGTGTACGAGCAGTACTTC
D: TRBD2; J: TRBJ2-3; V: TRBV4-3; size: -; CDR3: CASSQEGGGGRTDTQYF; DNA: TGCGCCAGCAGCCAAGAGGGTGGCGGGGGACGCACAGATACGCAGTATTTT
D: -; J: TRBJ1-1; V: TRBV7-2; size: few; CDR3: CASSFRATEAFF; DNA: TGTGCCAGCAGCTTCCGGGCCACTGAAGCTTTCTTT
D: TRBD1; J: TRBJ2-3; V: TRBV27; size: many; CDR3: CASSFGQGWAGGTDTQYF; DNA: TGTGCCAGCAGTTTCGGACAGGGTTGGGCGGGCGGCACAGATACGCAGTATTTT
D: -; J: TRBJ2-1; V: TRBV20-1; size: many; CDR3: CSATPSGRVNEQFF; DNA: TGCAGTGCTACCCCATCCGGCAGGGTCAATGAGCAGTTCTTC
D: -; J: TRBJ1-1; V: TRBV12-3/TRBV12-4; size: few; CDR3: CASSLALRGVGMNTEAFF; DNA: TGTGCCAGCAGTTTAGCGCTTCGAGGCGTGGGTATGAACACTGAAGCTTTCTTT
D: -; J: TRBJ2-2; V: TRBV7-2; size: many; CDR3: CASSSLLDGLITGELFF; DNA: TGTGCCAGCAGCTCCCTACTGGACGGACTTATCACCGGGGAGCTGTTTTTT
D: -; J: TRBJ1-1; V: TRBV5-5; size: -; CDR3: CASSLSSTGIVEAFF; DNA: TGTGCCAGCAGCTTAAGTTCCACAGGGATCGTTGAAGCTTTCTTT
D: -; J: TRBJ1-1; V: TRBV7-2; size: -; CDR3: CASSAMGAPLGTEAFF; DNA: TGTGCCAGCAGCGCCATGGGGGCCCCTCTAGGCACTGAAGCTTTCTTT
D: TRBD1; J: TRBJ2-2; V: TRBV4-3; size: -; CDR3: CASSDQGASTGELFF; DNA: TGCGCCAGCAGCGATCAGGGGGCCAGCACCGGGGAGCTGTTTTTT
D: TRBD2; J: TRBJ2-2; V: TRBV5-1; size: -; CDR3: CASSSYGVVAGSTGELFF; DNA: TGCGCCAGCAGCTCGTATGGGGTTGTAGCGGGGTCCACCGGGGAGCTGTTTTTT
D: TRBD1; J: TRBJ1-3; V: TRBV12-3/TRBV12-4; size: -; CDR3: CASSLDRLNTIYF; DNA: TGTGCCAGCAGTTTGGACAGGCTAAACACCATATATTTT